The clone carrying this TCR beta chain has just a few counts. Antigen specificity is unknown. V was cut by 10 bases and J by 3 bases, with 17 bases left in between. This CDR3 region has 14 residues. CDR1 KGHDR and CDR2 SFDVKD come from the germline V gene. TCRdb fed the 5' RACE reads into MiXCR, producing one record per CDR3 protein. The sample lists approximately 180,000 distinct CDR3 sequences; roughly 17% were seen once. This record belongs to a study of T-cell memory formation after mild COVID-19. Points from the study as a whole: There was no confirmation that second-wave clones peaking on day 37 were SARS-CoV-2 specific. That cross-reactive memory joined was suggested by some responding clones appearing in pre-infection memory.

This clonotype was sampled from an adult woman who had mild COVID-19 (a few samples of this study predate the infection). Cell type and time point are not known. This chain uses TRBV24-1 with TRBJ1-1, with a possible D match to TRBD1 (6 bases). The source material was PBMCs or a T cell subset sorted from them (not recorded which). The CDR3 DNA reads TGTGCCACTCCTAAATACCACAGGGACACTGAAGCTTTCTTT. Residues: CATPKYHRDTEAFF.